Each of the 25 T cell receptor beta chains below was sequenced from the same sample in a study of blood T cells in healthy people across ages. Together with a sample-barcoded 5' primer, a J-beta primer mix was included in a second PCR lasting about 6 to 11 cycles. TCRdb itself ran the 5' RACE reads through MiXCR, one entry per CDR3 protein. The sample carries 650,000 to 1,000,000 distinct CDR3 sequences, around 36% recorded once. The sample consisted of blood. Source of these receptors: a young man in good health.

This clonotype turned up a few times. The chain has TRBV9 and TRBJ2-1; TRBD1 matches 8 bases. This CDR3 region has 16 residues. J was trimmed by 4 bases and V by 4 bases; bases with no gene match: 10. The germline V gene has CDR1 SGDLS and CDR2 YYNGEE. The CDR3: CASSPPVGQDYNEQFF. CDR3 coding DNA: TGTGCCAGCAGCCCTCCAGTGGGACAGGATTACAATGAGCAGTTCTTC.

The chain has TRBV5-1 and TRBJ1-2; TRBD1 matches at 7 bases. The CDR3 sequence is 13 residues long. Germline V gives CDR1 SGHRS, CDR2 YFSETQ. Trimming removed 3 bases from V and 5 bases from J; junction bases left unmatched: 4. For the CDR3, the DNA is TGCGCCAGCAGCTGGGGGACAGAGTATGGCTACACCTTC. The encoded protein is CASSWGTEYGYTF.

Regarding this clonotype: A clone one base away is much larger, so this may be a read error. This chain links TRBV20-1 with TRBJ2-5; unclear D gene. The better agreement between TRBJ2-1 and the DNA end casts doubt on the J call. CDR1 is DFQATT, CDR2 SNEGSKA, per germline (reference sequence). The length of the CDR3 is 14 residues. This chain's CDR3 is CSASRGSYQETQFF. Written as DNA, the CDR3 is TGCAGTGCTAGTCGCGGATCGTACCAAGAGACCCAGTTCTTC.

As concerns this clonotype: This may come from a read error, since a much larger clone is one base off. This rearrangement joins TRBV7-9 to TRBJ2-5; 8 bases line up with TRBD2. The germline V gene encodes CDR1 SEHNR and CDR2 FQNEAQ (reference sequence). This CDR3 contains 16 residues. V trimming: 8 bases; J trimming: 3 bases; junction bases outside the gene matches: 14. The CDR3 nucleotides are TGTGCCAGCGGCCTCAACGTCGGGACTAGGAAAGAGACCCAGTACTTC. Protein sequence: CASGLNVGTRKETQYF.

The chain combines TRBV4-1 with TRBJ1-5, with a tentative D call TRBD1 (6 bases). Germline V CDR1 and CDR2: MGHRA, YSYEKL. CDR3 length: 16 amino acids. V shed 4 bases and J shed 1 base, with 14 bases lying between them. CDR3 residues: CASSPRGGSSNQPQHF. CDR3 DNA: TGCGCCAGCAGCCCGAGAGGGGGTTCGAGCAATCAGCCCCAGCATTTT.

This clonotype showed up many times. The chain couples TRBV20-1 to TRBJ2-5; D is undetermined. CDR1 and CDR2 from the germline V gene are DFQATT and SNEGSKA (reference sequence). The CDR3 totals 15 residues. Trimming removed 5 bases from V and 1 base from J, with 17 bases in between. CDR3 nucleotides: TGCAGTGCTGCCAGAGCGCCTAGTTTCCAAGAGACCCAGTACTTC. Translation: CSAARAPSFQETQYF.

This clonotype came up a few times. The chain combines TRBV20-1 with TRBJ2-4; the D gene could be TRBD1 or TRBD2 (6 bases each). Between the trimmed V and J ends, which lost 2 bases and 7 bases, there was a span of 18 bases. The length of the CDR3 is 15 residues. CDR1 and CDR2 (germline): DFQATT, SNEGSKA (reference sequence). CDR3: CSARPDRGRWNIQYF. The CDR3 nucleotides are TGCAGTGCTAGACCCGACCGGGGGCGGTGGAACATTCAGTACTTC.

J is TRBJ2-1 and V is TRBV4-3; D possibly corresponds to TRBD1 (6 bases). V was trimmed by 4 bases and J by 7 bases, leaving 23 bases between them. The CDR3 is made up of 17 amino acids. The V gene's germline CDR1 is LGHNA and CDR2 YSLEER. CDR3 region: CASSPRGWWTEENEQFF. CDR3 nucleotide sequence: TGCGCCAGCAGCCCTAGGGGGTGGTGGACAGAGGAGAATGAGCAGTTCTTC.

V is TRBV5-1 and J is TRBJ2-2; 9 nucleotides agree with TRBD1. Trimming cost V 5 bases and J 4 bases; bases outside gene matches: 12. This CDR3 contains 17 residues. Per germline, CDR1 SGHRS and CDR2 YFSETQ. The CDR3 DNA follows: TGCGCCAGCAGAATTGGGCCGGACAGGGGTACCACCGGGGAGCTGTTTTTT. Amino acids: CASRIGPDRGTTGELFF.

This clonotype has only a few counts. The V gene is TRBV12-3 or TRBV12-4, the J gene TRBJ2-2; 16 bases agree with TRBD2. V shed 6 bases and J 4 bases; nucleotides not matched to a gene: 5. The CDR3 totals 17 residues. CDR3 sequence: CASRGLAGGPSTGELFF. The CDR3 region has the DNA TGTGCCAGCAGGGGACTAGCGGGGGGGCCTAGCACCGGGGAGCTGTTTTTT.

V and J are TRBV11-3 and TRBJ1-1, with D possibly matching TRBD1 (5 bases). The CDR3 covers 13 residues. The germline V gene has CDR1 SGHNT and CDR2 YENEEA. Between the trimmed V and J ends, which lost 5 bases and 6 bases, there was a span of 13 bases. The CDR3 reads CASSRCQGSEAFF. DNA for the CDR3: TGTGCCAGCAGCAGATGTCAGGGATCTGAAGCTTTCTTT.

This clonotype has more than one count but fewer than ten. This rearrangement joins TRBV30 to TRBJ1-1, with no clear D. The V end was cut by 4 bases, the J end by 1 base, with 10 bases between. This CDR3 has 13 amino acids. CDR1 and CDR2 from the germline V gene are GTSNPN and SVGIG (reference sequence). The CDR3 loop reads CAWTPKPNTEAFF. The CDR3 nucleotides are TGTGCCTGGACCCCGAAGCCGAACACTGAAGCTTTCTTT.

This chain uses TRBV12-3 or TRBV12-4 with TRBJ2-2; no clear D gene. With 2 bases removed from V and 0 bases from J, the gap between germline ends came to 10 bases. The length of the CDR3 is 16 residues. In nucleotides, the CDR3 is TGTGCCAGCAGTTTATCGGGCCGGGCGAACACCGGGGAGCTGTTTTTT. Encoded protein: CASSLSGRANTGELFF.

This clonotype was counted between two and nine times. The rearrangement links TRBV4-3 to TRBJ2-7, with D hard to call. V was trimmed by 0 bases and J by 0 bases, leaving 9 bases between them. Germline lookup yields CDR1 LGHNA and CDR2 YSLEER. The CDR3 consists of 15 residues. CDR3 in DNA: TGCGCCAGCAGCCAAGATGACCGGGTCTCCTACGAGCAGTACTTC. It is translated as CASSQDDRVSYEQYF.

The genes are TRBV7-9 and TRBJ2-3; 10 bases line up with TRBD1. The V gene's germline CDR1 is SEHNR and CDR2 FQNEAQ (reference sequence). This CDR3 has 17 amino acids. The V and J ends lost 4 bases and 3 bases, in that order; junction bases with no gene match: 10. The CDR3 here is CASSSDSDRGATDTQYF. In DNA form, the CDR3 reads TGTGCCAGCAGCTCCGACTCGGACAGGGGGGCAACAGATACGCAGTATTTT.

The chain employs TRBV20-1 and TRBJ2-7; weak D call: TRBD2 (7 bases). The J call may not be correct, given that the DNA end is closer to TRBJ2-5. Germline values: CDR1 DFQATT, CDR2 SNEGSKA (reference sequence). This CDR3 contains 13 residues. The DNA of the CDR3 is TGCAGTGCTAGGGGGGGGGCCCTGGAGACCCAGTACTTC. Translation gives CSARGGALETQYF.

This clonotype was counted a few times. CDR3 in DNA: TGTGCCAGCAGCTCCCCAGGACCGCCTGGGGCCAACGTCCTGACTTTC. Its translation is CASSSPGPPGANVLTF. The V call is TRBV11-2, the J call TRBJ2-6; D is unclear. The CDR3 runs 16 residues. CDR1 and CDR2 (germline): SGHAT, FQNNGV. V lost 4 bases and J 2 bases, leaving 12 bases between the germline ends.

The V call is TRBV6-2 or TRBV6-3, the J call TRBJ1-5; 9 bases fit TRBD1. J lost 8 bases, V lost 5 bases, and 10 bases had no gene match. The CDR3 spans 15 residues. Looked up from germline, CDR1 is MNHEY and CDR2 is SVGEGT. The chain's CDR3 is CASSQGTGNMEPQHF. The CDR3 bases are TGTGCCAGCAGTCAGGGGACAGGGAATATGGAGCCCCAGCATTTT.

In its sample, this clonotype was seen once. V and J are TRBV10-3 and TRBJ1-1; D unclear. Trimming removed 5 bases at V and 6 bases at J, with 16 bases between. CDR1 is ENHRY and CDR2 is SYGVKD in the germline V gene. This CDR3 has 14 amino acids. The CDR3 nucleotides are TGTGCCATCAGTCTACAGAACAGCAACCCTGAAGCTTTCTTT. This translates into CAISLQNSNPEAFF.

The CDR3 nucleotides are TGCAGCATAAAGACAGGGGCTCTTAATTCACCCCTCCACTTT. This gives the protein CSIKTGALNSPLHF. This chain connects TRBV29-1 to TRBJ1-6; the match to TRBD1 covers 8 bases. The V segment lost 8 bases and the J segment 6 bases; nucleotides outside the gene matches: 9. Germline CDR1 reads SQVTM; CDR2 reads ANQGSEA. This CDR3 contains 14 residues.

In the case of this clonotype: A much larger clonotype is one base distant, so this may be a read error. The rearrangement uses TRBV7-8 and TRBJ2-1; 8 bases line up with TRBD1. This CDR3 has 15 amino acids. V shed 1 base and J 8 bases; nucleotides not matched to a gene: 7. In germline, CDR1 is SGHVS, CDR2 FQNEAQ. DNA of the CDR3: TGTGCCAGCAGCTTAGAGGGCAGGGGGCTGGATGAGCAGTTCTTC. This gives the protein CASSLEGRGLDEQFF.

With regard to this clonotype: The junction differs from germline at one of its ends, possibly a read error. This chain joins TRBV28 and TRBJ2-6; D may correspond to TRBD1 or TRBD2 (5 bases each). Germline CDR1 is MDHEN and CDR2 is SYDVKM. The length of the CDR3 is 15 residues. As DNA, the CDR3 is TGTGCCAGCAGTTCAGAGGGATTAGGGGCCGACGTCCTGACTTTC. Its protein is CASSSEGLGADVLTF. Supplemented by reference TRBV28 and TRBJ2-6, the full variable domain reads DVKVTQSSRYLVKRTGEKVFLECVQDMDHENMFWYRQDPGLGLRLIYFSYDVKMKEKGDIPEGYSVSREKKERFSLILESASTNQTSMYLCASSSEGLGADVLTFGAGSRLTVL.

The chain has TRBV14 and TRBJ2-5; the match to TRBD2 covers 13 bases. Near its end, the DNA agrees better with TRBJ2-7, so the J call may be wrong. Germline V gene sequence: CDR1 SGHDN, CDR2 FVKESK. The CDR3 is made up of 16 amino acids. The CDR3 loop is CASSLGLAGIRHEQYF. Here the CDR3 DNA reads TGTGCCAGCAGCTTGGGACTAGCGGGGATAAGGCACGAGCAGTACTTC.

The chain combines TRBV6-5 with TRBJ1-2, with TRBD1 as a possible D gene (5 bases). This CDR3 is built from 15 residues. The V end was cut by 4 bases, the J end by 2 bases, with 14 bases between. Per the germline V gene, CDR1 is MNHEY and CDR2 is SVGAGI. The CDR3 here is CASSCDPGGNYGYTF. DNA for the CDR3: TGTGCCAGCAGTTGCGATCCGGGGGGGAACTATGGCTACACCTTC.

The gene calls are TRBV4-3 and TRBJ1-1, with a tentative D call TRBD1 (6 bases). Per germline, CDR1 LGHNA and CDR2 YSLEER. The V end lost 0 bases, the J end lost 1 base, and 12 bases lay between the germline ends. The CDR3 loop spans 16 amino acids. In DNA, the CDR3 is TGCGCCAGCAGCCAAGATGCCCAGGGGAGGAACACTGAAGCTTTCTTT. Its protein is CASSQDAQGRNTEAFF.